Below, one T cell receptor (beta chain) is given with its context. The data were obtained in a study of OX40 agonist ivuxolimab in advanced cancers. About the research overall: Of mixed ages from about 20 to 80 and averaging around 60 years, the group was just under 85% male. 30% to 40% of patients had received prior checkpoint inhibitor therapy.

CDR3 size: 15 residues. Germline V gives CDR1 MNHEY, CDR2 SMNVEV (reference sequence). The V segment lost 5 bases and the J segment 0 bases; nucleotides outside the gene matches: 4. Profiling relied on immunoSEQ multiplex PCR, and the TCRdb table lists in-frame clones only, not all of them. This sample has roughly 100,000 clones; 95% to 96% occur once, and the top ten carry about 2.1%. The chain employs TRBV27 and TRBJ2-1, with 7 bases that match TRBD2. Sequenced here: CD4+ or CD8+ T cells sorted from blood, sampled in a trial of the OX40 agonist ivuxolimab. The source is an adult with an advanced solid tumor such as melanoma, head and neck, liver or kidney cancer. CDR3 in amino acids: CASSVRGGSYNEQFF. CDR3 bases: TGTGCCAGCAGTGTTCGCGGGGGCTCCTACAATGAGCAGTTCTTC.